This T cell receptor beta chain derives from a study of human T cells and chemical hapten exposure. Overall study context: A roughly 2 cm by roughly 2 cm inner upper arm patch received 2% DPC for sensitization. Weekly scalp doses of diphenylcyclopropenone were given to patients during the roughly 25-week study.

This clonotype was counted a few times. The CDR3 covers 14 residues. Germline V gene sequence: CDR1 SEHNR, CDR2 FQNEAQ (reference sequence). Trimming cost V 4 bases and J 4 bases; bases outside gene matches: 5. Sample time point: patch test 3, about 24 weeks after DPC sensitization. Treatment indicated: therapeutic diphenylcyclopropenone sensitization with weekly scalp DPC. Via MiXCR, TCRdb re-called the RACE reads, giving one row per CDR3 protein. Of more than 85,000 distinct CDR3 sequences detected, under 40% appear once; the ten largest clones hold around 2.7%. This TCR derives from a middle-aged man with alopecia areata. Some clones in this sample may be carry-over from other donors' samples. Source: whole blood, taken in connection with sensitization to the hapten diphenylcyclopropenone (DPC). V gene TRBV7-9 combines with J gene TRBJ2-3; 7 bases match TRBD1. This CDR3 is CASSSTGAADTQYF. CDR3 nucleotide sequence: TGTGCCAGCAGCTCAACAGGGGCGGCAGATACGCAGTATTTT. Full variable domain (missing parts from reference TRBV7-9 and TRBJ2-3): DTGVSQNPRHKITKRGQNVTFRCDPISEHNRLYWYRQTLGQGPEFLTYFQNEAQLEKSRLLSDRFSAERPKGSFSTLEIQRTEQGDSAMYLCASSSTGAADTQYFGPGTRLTVL.